The 22 T cell receptor beta chains in this list originate from one sample, sequenced in a study of blood T cell repertoires in COVID-19. Method: immunoSEQ multiplex PCR; TCRdb's copy keeps in-frame clones and lacks some. Found here are some 300,000 clones, approximately 88% of them singletons; the top ten hold just under 1%. The sequenced sample consisted of PBMCs or T cells enriched from blood (not recorded which). The origin of the receptors is a woman in her 30s who had recovered from COVID-19.

This chain joins TRBV6-5 and TRBJ2-7; tentatively, D is TRBD1 (7 bases). Trimming removed 4 bases at V and 3 bases at J, with 13 bases between. The germline V gene encodes CDR1 MNHEY and CDR2 SVGAGI. The CDR3 runs 14 residues. The CDR3 bases are TGTGCCAGCAGTTCCCGCAGGGGGGTCTACGAGCAGTACTTC. Residues: CASSSRRGVYEQYF.

The chain is built from TRBV20-1 and TRBJ2-3; a possible D gene is TRBD1 (7 bases). V was clipped by 3 bases and J by 0 bases, with 16 bases between them. Germline V gene lookup returns CDR1 DFQATT and CDR2 SNEGSKA (reference sequence). CDR3 length: 16 residues. The CDR3 coding sequence is TGCAGTGCTAGTTCAGGGGGGTCCTCTAGCACAGATACGCAGTATTTT. Translated: CSASSGGSSSTDTQYF.

The rearrangement links TRBV6-2 or TRBV6-3 to TRBJ2-4; D may be TRBD2 (5 bases). Trimming left V 6 bases short and J 6 bases short, with 15 bases between. The germline V gene has CDR1 MNHEY and CDR2 SVGEGT. The CDR3 is made up of 14 amino acids. The CDR3 DNA follows: TGTGCCAGCAGCCCCTCGGCGGACTTAAACATTCAGTACTTC. This encodes CASSPSADLNIQYF.

As to this clone: Different DNA sequences within this sample yield the same CDR3. The chain links TRBV5-4 to TRBJ1-6; TRBD1 matches at 8 bases. Trimming took 0 bases from V and 10 from J; bases not matched to a gene: 9. The CDR3 is made up of 16 amino acids. Germline assignment: CDR1 SGHNT and CDR2 YYREEE (reference sequence). In nucleotides, the CDR3 is TGTGCCAGCAGCTTGGAGACAGGGGTAGGGGGATCACCCCTCCACTTT. Translated: CASSLETGVGGSPLHF.

On this clone itself: The same CDR3 can be traced to other DNA sequences in this sample. The chain links TRBV9 to TRBJ2-2; perhaps TRBD2 as D (7 bases). The V and J ends lost 2 bases and 1 base respectively, with 9 bases between them. The V gene's germline CDR1 is SGDLS and CDR2 YYNGEE. The CDR3 runs 15 residues. CDR3 nucleotides: TGTGCCAGCAGCGTGGGGGGGCTGAACACCGGGGAGCTGTTTTTT. Its translation is CASSVGGLNTGELFF.

The chain uses TRBV27 and TRBJ1-2, with a weak D call TRBD1 (6 bases). Germline assignment: CDR1 MNHEY and CDR2 SMNVEV (reference sequence). This CDR3 has 13 residues. Trimming removed 5 bases at V and 6 bases at J, with 13 bases between. The CDR3 here is CASSTGGYDGYTF. In DNA form, the CDR3 reads TGTGCCAGCAGTACGGGGGGCTACGATGGCTACACCTTC.

The DNA for the CDR3 is TGCGCCAGCAGCTTGGGCGGGGCGCCGAACACCGGGGAGCTGTTTTTT. It codes for CASSLGGAPNTGELFF. The V gene is TRBV5-1, the J gene TRBJ2-2; TRBD2 might be the D (6 bases). CDR1 and CDR2 (germline): SGHRS, YFSETQ. The CDR3 is made up of 16 amino acids. V lost 0 bases, J lost 0 bases, and 9 bases lay in between.

The chain recombines TRBV6-1 with TRBJ2-5, with a tentative D call TRBD2 (5 bases). V was cut by 3 bases and J by 3 bases, with 23 bases left in between. CDR1 and CDR2 from the germline V gene are MNHNS and SASEGT. The CDR3 length is 18 residues. CDR3 in amino acids: CASSDQLPNMRAEETQYF. In DNA, the CDR3 is TGTGCCAGCAGTGATCAGCTCCCTAATATGAGGGCCGAAGAGACCCAGTACTTC.

The CDR3 spells CAISERWDQQGGDNQPQHF. The CDR3 DNA follows: TGTGCCATCAGTGAACGGTGGGACCAACAGGGGGGTGACAATCAGCCCCAGCATTTT. The chain carries TRBV10-3 and TRBJ1-5, with 8 bases fitting TRBD1. This CDR3 comprises 19 residues. V shed 3 bases and J 3 bases; nucleotides not matched to a gene: 16. Germline V gives CDR1 ENHRY, CDR2 SYGVKD.

This clone was seen a single time. V usage is TRBV14 and J usage is TRBJ2-3, with D unclear. V was trimmed by 10 bases and J by 2 bases, leaving 16 bases between them. The germline V gene encodes CDR1 SGHDN and CDR2 FVKESK. The length of the CDR3 is 14 residues. The CDR3 loop reads CATSMRGNTDTQYF. The CDR3 DNA sequence: TGTGCCACCTCAATGAGAGGTAACACAGATACGCAGTATTTT.

The rearrangement joins TRBV25-1 to TRBJ1-2; maybe TRBD1 (5 bases). Between the trimmed V and J ends, which lost 8 bases and 5 bases, there was a span of 9 bases. The CDR3 extends over 11 amino acids. Germline loops: CDR1 MGHDK, CDR2 SYGVNS. The CDR3 loop reads CASRGGYGYTF. CDR3 nucleotides: TGTGCCAGCCGCGGGGGGTATGGCTACACCTTC.

This chain connects TRBV5-1 to TRBJ2-7; 7 bases map to TRBD2. The germline V gene encodes CDR1 SGHRS and CDR2 YFSETQ. The CDR3 consists of 15 residues. Trimming at V came to 4 bases and at J to 2 bases, leaving 9 bases not matched to a gene. In DNA, the CDR3 is TGCGCCAGCAGCCCCCGTGGGCGGGAGACCTACGAGCAGTACTTC. As protein: CASSPRGRETYEQYF.

The chain carries TRBV9 and TRBJ2-1, with D perhaps TRBD2 (5 bases). The V and J ends lost 4 bases and 0 bases respectively, with 17 bases between them. The CDR3 spans 17 residues. Germline assignment: CDR1 SGDLS and CDR2 YYNGEE. CDR3 nucleotides: TGTGCCAGCAGCCCTCGGACTTTACTGAGCTCCTACAATGAGCAGTTCTTC. Translating it yields CASSPRTLLSSYNEQFF. Variable domain in full (rest from reference TRBV9 and TRBJ2-1): DSGVTQTPKHLITATGQRVTLRCSPRSGDLSVYWYQQSLDQGLQFLIQYYNGEERAKGNILERFSAQQFPDLHSELNLSSLELGDSALYFCASSPRTLLSSYNEQFFGPGTRLTVL.

The chain carries TRBV19 and TRBJ2-1; 7 nucleotides match TRBD1. V dropped 2 bases and J dropped 9; count of bases not matched to a gene: 13. CDR3 length equals 16 residues. Germline V CDR1 and CDR2: LNHDA, SQIVND (reference sequence). CDR3 DNA sequence: TGTGCCAGTAGTATAAAGACAGGGTTTAACCATGGTGAGCAGTTCTTC. Encoded protein: CASSIKTGFNHGEQFF.

The rearrangement joins TRBV5-6 to TRBJ1-1, with D uncertain. Germline CDR1 and CDR2: SGHDT and YYEEEE. Trimming removed 3 bases at V and 3 bases at J, with 12 bases between. This CDR3 is built from 14 residues. CDR3 sequence (DNA): TGTGCCAGCAGCTCTTTCATTGAGGACACTGAAGCTTTCTTT. Its translation: CASSSFIEDTEAFF.

V is TRBV19 and J is TRBJ1-6, with 9 bases that match TRBD1. V shed 5 bases and J 4 bases; nucleotides not matched to a gene: 6. There are 16 residues in the CDR3. From germline, CDR1 is LNHDA and CDR2 SQIVND (reference sequence). The CDR3 region is CASSPPDRGYNSPLHF. CDR3 DNA sequence: TGTGCCAGTAGTCCCCCCGACAGGGGGTATAATTCACCCCTCCACTTT.

The J gene is TRBJ1-2, the V gene TRBV28; D gene uncertain. CDR1 and CDR2 (germline): MDHEN, SYDVKM. This CDR3 comprises 14 residues. Between the trimmed V and J ends, which lost 7 bases and 5 bases, there was a span of 17 bases. The CDR3 loop is CASTPGGPFYGYTF. The CDR3 DNA follows: TGTGCCAGCACCCCAGGTGGCCCCTTTTATGGCTACACCTTC.

A few counts support this clone. The chain couples TRBV12-3 or TRBV12-4 to TRBJ1-1; D is perhaps TRBD1 (6 bases). V lost 5 bases, J lost 5 bases, and 12 bases lay in between. The CDR3 has 13 residues. The CDR3 loop is CASSEGVWTEAFF. CDR3 nucleotide sequence: TGTGCCAGCAGTGAGGGGGTATGGACTGAAGCTTTCTTT.

This chain joins TRBV29-1 and TRBJ2-1, with 9 nucleotides matching TRBD2. Germline values: CDR1 SQVTM, CDR2 ANQGSEA. The V segment lost 4 bases and the J segment 6 bases; nucleotides outside the gene matches: 4. The CDR3 runs to 13 residues. CDR3 protein: CSVGGRALNEQFF. Here the CDR3 DNA reads TGCAGCGTTGGCGGGAGGGCCCTCAATGAGCAGTTCTTC.

V is TRBV19 and J is TRBJ2-7; D is unclear. Looked up from germline, CDR1 is LNHDA and CDR2 is SQIVND (reference sequence). Trimming left V 8 bases short and J 2 bases short, with 13 bases between. This CDR3 is 13 amino acids long. The CDR3 region is CASAPRVPYEQYF. The CDR3 nucleotides are TGTGCCAGTGCCCCCCGGGTCCCCTACGAGCAGTACTTC. The full variable domain, rest sourced from reference TRBV19 and TRBJ2-7, is DGGITQSPKYLFRKEGQNVTLSCEQNLNHDAMYWYRQDPGQGLRLIYYSQIVNDFQKGDIAEGYSVSREKKESFPLTVTSAQKNPTAFYLCASAPRVPYEQYFGPGTRLTVT.

This clone has only a few counts. CDR3 nucleotides: TGTGCCAGCAGTTTATCAGTGGGTGGGGCGGGACAGAGGTACGAGCAGTACTTC. Translating gives CASSLSVGGAGQRYEQYF. The rearrangement links TRBV27 to TRBJ2-7, with D perhaps matching TRBD1 (7 bases). Germline V gene lookup returns CDR1 MNHEY and CDR2 SMNVEV (reference sequence). The CDR3 consists of 18 residues. V was pared by 0 bases and J by 4 bases, with 22 bases between.

The V and J genes are TRBV2 and TRBJ1-5, with 10 positions matching TRBD1. The CDR3 is 15 amino acids. Trimming at V came to 7 bases and at J to 4 bases, leaving 7 bases not matched to a gene. Germline V lookup: CDR1 SNHLY, CDR2 FYNNEI. The CDR3 sequence: CASKIGQGGNQPQHF. The CDR3 bases are TGTGCCAGCAAAATCGGACAGGGGGGGAATCAGCCCCAGCATTTT.